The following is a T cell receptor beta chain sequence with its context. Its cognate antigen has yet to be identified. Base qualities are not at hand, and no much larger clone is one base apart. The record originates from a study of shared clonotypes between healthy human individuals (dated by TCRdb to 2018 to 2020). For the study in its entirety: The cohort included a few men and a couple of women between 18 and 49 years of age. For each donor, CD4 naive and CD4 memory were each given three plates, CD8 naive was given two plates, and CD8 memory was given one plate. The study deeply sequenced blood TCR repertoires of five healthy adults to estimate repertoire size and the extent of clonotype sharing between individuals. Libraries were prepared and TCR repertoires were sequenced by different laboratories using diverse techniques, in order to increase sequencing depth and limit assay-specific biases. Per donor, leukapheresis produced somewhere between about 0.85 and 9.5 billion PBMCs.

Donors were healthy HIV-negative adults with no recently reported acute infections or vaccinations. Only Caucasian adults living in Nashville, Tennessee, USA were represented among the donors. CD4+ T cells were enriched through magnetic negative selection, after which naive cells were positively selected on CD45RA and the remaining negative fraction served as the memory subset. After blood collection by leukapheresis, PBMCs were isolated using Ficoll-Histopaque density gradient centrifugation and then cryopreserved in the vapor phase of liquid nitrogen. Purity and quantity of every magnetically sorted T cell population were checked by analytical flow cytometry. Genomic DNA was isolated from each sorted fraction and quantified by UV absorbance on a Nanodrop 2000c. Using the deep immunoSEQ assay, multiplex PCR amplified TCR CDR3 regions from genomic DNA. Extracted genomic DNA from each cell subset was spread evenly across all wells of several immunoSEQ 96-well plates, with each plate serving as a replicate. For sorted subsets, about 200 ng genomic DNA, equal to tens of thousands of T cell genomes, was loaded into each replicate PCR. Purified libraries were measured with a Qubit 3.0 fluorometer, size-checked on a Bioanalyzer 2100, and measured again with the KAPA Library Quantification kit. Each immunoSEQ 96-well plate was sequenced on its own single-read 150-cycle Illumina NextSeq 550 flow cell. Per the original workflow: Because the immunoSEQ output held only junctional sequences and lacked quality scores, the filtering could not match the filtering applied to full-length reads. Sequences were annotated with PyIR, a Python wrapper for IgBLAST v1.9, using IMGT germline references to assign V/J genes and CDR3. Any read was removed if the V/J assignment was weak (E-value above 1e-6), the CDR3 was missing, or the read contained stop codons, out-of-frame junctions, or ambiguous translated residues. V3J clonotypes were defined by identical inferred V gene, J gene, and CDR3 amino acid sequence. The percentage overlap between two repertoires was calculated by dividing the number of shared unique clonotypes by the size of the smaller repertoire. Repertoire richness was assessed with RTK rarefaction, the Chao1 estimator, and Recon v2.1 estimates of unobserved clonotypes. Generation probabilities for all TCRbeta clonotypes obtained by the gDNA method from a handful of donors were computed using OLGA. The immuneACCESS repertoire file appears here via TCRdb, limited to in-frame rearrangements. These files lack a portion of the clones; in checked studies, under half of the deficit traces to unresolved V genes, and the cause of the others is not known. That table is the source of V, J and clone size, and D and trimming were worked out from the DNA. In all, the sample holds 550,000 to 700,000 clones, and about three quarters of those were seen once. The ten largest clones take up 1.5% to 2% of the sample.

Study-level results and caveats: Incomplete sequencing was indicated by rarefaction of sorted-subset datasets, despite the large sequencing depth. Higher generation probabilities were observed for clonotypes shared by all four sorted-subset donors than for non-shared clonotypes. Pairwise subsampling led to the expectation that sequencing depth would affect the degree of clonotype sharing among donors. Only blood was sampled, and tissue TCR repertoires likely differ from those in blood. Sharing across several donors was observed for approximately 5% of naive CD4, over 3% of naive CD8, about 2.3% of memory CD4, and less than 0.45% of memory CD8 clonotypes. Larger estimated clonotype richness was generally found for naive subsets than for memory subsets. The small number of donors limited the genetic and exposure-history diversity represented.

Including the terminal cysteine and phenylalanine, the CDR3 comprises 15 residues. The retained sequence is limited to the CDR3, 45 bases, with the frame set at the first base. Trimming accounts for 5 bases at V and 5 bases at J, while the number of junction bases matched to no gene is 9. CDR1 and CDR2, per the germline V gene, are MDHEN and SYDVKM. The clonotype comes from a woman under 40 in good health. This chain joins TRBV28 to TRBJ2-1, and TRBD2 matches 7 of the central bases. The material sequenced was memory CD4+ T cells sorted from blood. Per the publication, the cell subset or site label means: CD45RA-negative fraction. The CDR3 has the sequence CASSRGTKYNNEQFF. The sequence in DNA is TGTGCCAGCAGTCGCGGGACTAAATATAACAATGAGCAGTTCTTC.